These 12 T cell receptor beta chains were all obtained from the same sample, sequenced in a study of T cells in Graves' hyperthyroidism and ophthalmopathy. Researchers amplified the TCR beta CDR3 regions from RNA transcripts. The TCR CDR3 first-round RT-PCR relied on the HTBI primer set. Using its own MiXCR run on the multiplex PCR reads, TCRdb lists one record per CDR3 protein. The top ten clones hold about 14% of a sample with hundreds of thousands of distinct CDR3 sequences, 15% to 18% of them seen once. The sample comprised blood. These receptors were collected from a woman under 30 with Graves' hyperthyroidism.

This clonotype turned up a few times. This chain joins TRBV2 and TRBJ2-7; a weak D match, TRBD1 (5 bases). The germline V and J ends were trimmed by 6 bases and 5 bases, with 17 bases remaining between them. The CDR3 is made up of 14 amino acids. The germline V gene has CDR1 SNHLY and CDR2 FYNNEI. The CDR3 coding sequence is TGTGCCAGCAGGCCGGGCCAGGGCCCCCACGAGCAGTACTTC. This codes for CASRPGQGPHEQYF.

V is TRBV28 and J is TRBJ2-2, with 8 bases fitting TRBD1. Per the germline V gene, CDR1 is MDHEN and CDR2 is SYDVKM. The CDR3 runs 13 residues. Trimming removed 6 bases from V and 6 bases from J; junction bases left unmatched: 3. The CDR3 DNA reads TGTGCCAGCAGGGACAGGGAAGCCGGGGAGCTGTTTTTT. It yields the protein CASRDREAGELFF. The full variable domain, rest sourced from reference TRBV28 and TRBJ2-2, is DVKVTQSSRYLVKRTGEKVFLECVQDMDHENMFWYRQDPGLGLRLIYFSYDVKMKEKGDIPEGYSVSREKKERFSLILESASTNQTSMYLCASRDREAGELFFGEGSRLTVL.

This clonotype occurred many times. V gene TRBV27 combines with J gene TRBJ2-3; 8 nucleotides line up with TRBD2. Trimming at V came to 3 bases and at J to 2 bases, leaving 1 base not matched to a gene. Germline loops: CDR1 MNHEY, CDR2 SMNVEV (reference sequence). CDR3 length equals 14 residues. The CDR3 reads CASSFSGNTDTQYF. CDR3 nucleotide sequence: TGTGCCAGCAGTTTTAGCGGGAACACAGATACGCAGTATTTT.

The rearrangement uses TRBV18 and TRBJ1-1, with D uncertain. Trimming shortened V by 3 bases and J by 1 base, and 15 bases separated the two germline ends. CDR1 and CDR2 from the germline V gene are KGHSH and LQKENI. The CDR3 consists of 16 residues. The CDR3 protein is CASSPLDSGENTEAFF. CDR3 bases: TGTGCCAGCTCACCCTTGGACTCCGGGGAGAACACTGAAGCTTTCTTT. Full variable domain (missing parts from reference TRBV18 and TRBJ1-1): NAGVMQNPRHLVRRRGQEARLRCSPMKGHSHVYWYRQLPEEGLKFMVYLQKENIIDESGMPKERFSAEFPKEGPSILRIQQVVRGDSAAYFCASSPLDSGENTEAFFGQGTRLTVV.

This clonotype was counted at least ten times. The chain joins TRBV12-3 or TRBV12-4 to TRBJ2-1; 9 bases are shared with TRBD2. This CDR3 is built from 15 residues. V lost 2 bases and J lost 6; bases outside the gene matches: 5. CDR3 sequence: CASSLRLAVINEQFF. The CDR3 DNA follows: TGTGCCAGCAGTTTAAGACTAGCGGTCATCAATGAGCAGTTCTTC.

This rearrangement joins TRBV12-3 or TRBV12-4 to TRBJ1-2, with 8 bases matching TRBD1. This CDR3 contains 16 residues. The V gene end was trimmed by 5 bases and the J gene end by 5 bases; junction bases not matched to a gene: 13. CDR3 coding DNA: TGTGCCAGCAGTCCTCCCGGACAGGGCCGATTATATGGCTACACCTTC. The encoded protein is CASSPPGQGRLYGYTF.

This clonotype was seen at least ten times. The CDR3, as DNA: TGTGCCAGCAGCTTAGTCGAGGGGACATTGAACACTGAAGCTTTCTTT. Its protein product is CASSLVEGTLNTEAFF. The V and J genes are TRBV11-2 and TRBJ1-1, with D possibly being TRBD1 (6 bases). With 1 base removed from V and 0 bases from J, the gap between germline ends came to 12 bases. This CDR3 spans 16 amino acids. CDR1 is SGHAT and CDR2 is FQNNGV in the germline V gene. Combining the CDR3 with reference TRBV11-2 and TRBJ1-1 gives the whole variable domain EAGVAQSPRYKIIEKRQSVAFWCNPISGHATLYWYQQILGQGPKLLIQFQNNGVVDDSQLPKDRFSAERLKGVDSTLKIQPAKLEDSAVYLCASSLVEGTLNTEAFFGQGTRLTVV.

This clonotype has at least ten counts. This chain uses TRBV6-2 or TRBV6-3 with TRBJ2-1; 16 bases match TRBD2. V gave up 7 bases and J gave up 3 bases; unmatched junction bases: 12. Germline assignment: CDR1 MNHEY and CDR2 SVGEGT. The CDR3 is 19 amino acids. The CDR3: CASTGPGLAGGDFYNEQFF. CDR3 sequence (DNA): TGTGCCAGCACTGGACCGGGACTAGCGGGAGGGGATTTCTACAATGAGCAGTTCTTC.

The V call is TRBV6-1, the J call TRBJ2-7, with a tentative D call TRBD2 (6 bases). Between the trimmed V and J ends, which lost 4 bases and 7 bases, there was a span of 20 bases. Germline lookup yields CDR1 MNHNS and CDR2 SASEGT. The CDR3 has 15 amino acids. The CDR3: CASSGVRFPRGEQYF. The CDR3, as DNA: TGTGCCAGCAGTGGTGTTCGATTCCCACGGGGGGAGCAGTACTTC.

This clonotype was picked up a small number of times. J is TRBJ2-2 and V is TRBV5-1; tentatively, D is TRBD2 (6 bases). CDR3 length: 16 residues. The germline gives CDR1 SGHRS, CDR2 YFSETQ. Trimming stripped 0 bases from V and 1 base from J, with 10 bases between. For the CDR3, the DNA is TGCGCCAGCAGCTTGGCGAGGGGACTGAACACCGGGGAGCTGTTTTTT. This encodes CASSLARGLNTGELFF.

This clonotype was observed many times. The V gene is TRBV12-3 or TRBV12-4, the J gene TRBJ2-7, with 9 bases lining up with TRBD1. V lost 6 bases and J lost 5; bases outside the gene matches: 8. This CDR3 is 14 amino acids long. CDR3 sequence (DNA): TGTGCCAGCAGACGGGACAGGGTGTCAGACGAGCAGTACTTC. Protein sequence: CASRRDRVSDEQYF.

This clonotype was recorded many times. V gene TRBV12-3 or TRBV12-4 combines with J gene TRBJ1-2; D is unresolved. The CDR3 spans 14 residues. The V and J ends lost 4 bases and 3 bases respectively, with 12 bases between them. The CDR3 reads CASSYISSYYGYTF. The CDR3 bases are TGTGCCAGCAGTTATATAAGTTCATACTATGGCTACACCTTC.